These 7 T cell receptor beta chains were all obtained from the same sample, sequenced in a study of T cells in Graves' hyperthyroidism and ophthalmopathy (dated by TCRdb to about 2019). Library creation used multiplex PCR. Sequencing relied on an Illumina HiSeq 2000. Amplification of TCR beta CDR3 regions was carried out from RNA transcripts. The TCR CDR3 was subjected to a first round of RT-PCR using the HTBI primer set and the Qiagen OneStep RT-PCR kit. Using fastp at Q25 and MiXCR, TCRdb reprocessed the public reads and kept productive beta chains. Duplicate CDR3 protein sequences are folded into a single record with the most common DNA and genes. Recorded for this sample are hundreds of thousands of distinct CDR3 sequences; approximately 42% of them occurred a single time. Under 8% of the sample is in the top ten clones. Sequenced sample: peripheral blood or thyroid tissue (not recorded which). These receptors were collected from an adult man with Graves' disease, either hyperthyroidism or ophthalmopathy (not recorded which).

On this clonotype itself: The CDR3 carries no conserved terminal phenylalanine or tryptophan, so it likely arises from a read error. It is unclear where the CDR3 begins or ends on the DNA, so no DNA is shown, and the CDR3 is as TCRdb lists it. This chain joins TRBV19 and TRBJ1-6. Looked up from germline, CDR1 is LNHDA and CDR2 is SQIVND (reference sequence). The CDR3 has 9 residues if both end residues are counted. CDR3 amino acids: CASSMQLAG.

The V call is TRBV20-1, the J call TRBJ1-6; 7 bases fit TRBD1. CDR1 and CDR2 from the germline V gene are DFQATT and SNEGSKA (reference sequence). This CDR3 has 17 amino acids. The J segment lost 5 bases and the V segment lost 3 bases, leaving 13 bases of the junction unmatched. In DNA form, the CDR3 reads TGCAGTGCTAGTGACCTCCGGGACAGCCAAAATAATTCACCCCTCCACTTT. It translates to CSASDLRDSQNNSPLHF.

CDR3 coding DNA: TGTGCCAGCAGTGACACTAGCGGGTTGGATGAGCAGTTCTTC. It specifies CASSDTSGLDEQFF. The V gene is TRBV2, the J gene TRBJ2-1, with TRBD2 matching over 9 bases. CDR3 size: 14 residues. CDR1 and CDR2 (germline): SNHLY, FYNNEI. V shed 3 bases, J shed 8 bases, and the junction held 5 bases outside the gene matches.

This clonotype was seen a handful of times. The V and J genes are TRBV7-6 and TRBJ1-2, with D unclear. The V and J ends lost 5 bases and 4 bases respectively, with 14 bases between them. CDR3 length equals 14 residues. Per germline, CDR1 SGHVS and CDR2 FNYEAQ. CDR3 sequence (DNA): TGTGCCAGCAGCCCCGGGCACTCGGGCTATGGCTACACCTTC. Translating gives CASSPGHSGYGYTF.

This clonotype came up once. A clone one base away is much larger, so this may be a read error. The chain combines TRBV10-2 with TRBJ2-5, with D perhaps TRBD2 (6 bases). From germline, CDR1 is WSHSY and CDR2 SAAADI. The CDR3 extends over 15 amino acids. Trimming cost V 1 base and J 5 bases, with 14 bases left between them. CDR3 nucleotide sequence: TGCGCCAGCAGTGAGTTGTCGGTAGGAGGGGAGACCCAGTACTTC. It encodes CASSELSVGGETQYF.

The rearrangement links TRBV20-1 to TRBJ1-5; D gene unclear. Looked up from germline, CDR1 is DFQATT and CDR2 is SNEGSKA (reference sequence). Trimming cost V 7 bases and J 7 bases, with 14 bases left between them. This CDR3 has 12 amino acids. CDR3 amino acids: CSVTPGDQPQHF. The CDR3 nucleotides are TGCAGTGTTACCCCAGGCGACCAGCCCCAGCATTTT.

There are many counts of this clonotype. The CDR3 DNA reads TGCAGCGTTGGAGGTTATGGGGAGACCCAGTACTTC. It specifies CSVGGYGETQYF. The V and J genes are TRBV29-1 and TRBJ2-5; D gene unclear. This CDR3 is 12 amino acids long. V dropped 4 bases and J dropped 5 bases, with 11 bases sitting between them. The germline gives CDR1 SQVTM, CDR2 ANQGSEA.